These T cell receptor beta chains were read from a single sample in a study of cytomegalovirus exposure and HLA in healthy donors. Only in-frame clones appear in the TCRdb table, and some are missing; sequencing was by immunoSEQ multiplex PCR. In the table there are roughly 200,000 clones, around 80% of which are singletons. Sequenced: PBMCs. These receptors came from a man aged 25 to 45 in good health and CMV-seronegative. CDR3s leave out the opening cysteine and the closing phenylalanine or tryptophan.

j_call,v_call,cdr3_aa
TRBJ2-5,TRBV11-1,ASSLALAGGLETQY
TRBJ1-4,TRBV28,ASSLLGTAEKLF
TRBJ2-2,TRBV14,ASSQGFRLTGELF
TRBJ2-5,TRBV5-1,ASSLEPIQETQY
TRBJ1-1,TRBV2,ASSEGTGLNTEAF
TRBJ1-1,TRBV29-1,SGVLGQKNTEAF
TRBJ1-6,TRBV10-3,AISPQGFSYNSPLH
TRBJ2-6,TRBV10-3,AISATGGSGANVLT
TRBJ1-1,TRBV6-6,ASSAGQGANTEAF
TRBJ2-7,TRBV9,ASSAVGGEGYEQY
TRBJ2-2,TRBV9,ASSVETGELF
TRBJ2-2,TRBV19,ASSIVAGGTGELF
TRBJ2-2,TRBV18,ASSPEDWELF
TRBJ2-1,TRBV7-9,ASSLGTGVPEQF
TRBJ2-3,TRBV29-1,SGDFTDTQY
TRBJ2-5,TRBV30,AWSAWAGYHQETQY
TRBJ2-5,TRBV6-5,ASSRDRGETQY
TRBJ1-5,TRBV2,ASSVRQGASNQPQH
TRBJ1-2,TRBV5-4,ASSGQGDYGYT
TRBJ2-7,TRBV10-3,ARGQGGSEQY
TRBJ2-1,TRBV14,ASSHLSWFEDNEQF
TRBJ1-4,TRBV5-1,ASSLAGTGDREKLF
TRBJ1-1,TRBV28,ASSMGAKGLAF
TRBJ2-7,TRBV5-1,ASSRTLTSGGQSSYEQY
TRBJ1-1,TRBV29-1,SVESDTEAF
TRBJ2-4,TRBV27,ASSYRGGNIQY
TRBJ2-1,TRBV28,ASSLVGGSNYNEQF
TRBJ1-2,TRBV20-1,SARTGDYT
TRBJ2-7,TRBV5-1,ASSLDGSDSYEQY